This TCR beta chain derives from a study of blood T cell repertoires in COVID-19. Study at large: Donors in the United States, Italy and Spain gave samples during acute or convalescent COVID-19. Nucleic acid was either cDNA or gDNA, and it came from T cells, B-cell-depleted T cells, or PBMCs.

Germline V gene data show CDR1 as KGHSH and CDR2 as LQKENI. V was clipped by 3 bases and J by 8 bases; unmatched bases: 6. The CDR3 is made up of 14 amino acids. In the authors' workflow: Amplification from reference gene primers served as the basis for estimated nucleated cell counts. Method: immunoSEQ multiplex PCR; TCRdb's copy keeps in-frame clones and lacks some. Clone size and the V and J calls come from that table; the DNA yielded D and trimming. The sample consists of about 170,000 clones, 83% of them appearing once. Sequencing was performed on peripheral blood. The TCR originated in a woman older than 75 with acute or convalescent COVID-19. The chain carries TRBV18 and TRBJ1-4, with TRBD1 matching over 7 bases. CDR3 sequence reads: CASSPDRAGEKLFF. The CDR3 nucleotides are TGTGCCAGCTCACCCGACAGGGCGGGCGAAAAACTGTTTTTT.